This T cell receptor beta chain was recovered during a study of CD8 T cells in Susac syndrome. CDR1 and CDR2 from the germline V gene are SGDLS and YYNGEE. Trimming cost V 4 bases and J 12 bases, with 23 bases left between them. CDR3 length: 15 amino acids. Reverse transcription used about 0.45 to 1 ug RNA and random hexamers. It was immunoSEQ multiplex PCR that amplified TCR beta CDR3 across 54 Vbeta and 13 Jbeta. TCRdb itself ran the immunoSEQ multiplex PCR reads through MiXCR, one entry per CDR3 protein. The sample carries roughly 400,000 distinct CDR3 sequences, approximately 85% recorded once. The source is a human donor with multiple sclerosis. The rearrangement links TRBV9 to TRBJ2-1, with no clear D. The sample consisted of CD8+ T cells from PBMCs. In DNA form, the CDR3 reads TGTGCCAGCAGCCCCGTAGGAAGCGCCCGAAACGGGCAGTTCTTC. Translating it yields CASSPVGSARNGQFF.